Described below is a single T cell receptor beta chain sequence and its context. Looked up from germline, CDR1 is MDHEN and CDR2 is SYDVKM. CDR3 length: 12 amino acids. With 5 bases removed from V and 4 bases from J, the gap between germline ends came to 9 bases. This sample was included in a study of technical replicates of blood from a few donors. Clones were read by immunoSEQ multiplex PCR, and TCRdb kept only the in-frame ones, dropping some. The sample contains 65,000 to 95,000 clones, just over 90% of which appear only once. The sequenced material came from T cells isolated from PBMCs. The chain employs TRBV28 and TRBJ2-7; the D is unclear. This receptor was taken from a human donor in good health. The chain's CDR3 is CASSPTDYEQYF. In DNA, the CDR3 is TGTGCCAGCAGTCCAACAGATTACGAGCAGTACTTC.